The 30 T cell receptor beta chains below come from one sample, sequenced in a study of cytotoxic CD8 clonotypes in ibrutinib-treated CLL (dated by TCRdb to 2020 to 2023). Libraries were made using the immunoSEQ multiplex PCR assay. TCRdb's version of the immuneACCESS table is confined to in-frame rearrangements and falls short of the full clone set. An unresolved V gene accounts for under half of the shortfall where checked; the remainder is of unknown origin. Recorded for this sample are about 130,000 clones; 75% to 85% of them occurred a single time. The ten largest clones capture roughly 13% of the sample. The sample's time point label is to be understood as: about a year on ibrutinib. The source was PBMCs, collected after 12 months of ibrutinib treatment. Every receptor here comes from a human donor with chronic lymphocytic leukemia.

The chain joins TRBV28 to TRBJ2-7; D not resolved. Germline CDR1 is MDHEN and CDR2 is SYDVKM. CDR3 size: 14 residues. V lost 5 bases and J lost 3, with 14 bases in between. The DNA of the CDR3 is TGTGCCAGCAGTCGAACAGACGGTTACTACGAGCAGTACTTC. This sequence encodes CASSRTDGYYEQYF.

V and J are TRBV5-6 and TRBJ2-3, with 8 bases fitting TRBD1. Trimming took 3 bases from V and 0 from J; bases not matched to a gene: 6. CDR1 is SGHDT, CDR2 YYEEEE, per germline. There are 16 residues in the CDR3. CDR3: CASSSSRTGSTDTQYF. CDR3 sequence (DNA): TGTGCCAGCAGCTCTTCCCGGACAGGGAGCACAGATACGCAGTATTTT.

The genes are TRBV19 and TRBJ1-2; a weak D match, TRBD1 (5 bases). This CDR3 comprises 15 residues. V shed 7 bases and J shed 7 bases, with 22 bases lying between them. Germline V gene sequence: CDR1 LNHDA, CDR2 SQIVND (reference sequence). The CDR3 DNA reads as TGTGCCAGTACCTCGGACACCCGGCGGGTCGCTGGCTACACCTTC. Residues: CASTSDTRRVAGYTF.

The DNA for the CDR3 is TGTGCCAGCAGTGCCGGACTAGCGGGAAGAGGGGATACGCAGTATTTT. It codes for CASSAGLAGRGDTQYF. This chain links TRBV2 with TRBJ2-3; the match to TRBD2 covers 12 bases. CDR1 SNHLY and CDR2 FYNNEI come from the germline V gene. The CDR3 loop spans 16 amino acids. The junction had 8 bases not matched to a gene; V was cut back by 4 bases and J by 6 bases.

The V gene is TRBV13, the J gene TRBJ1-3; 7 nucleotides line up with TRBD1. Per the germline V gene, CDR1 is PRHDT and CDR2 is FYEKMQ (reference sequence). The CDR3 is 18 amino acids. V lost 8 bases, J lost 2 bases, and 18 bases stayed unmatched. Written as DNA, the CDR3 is TGTGCCAGCCGGGGGATCGGACAGGCTCGAAAGACTGGAAACACCATATATTTT. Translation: CASRGIGQARKTGNTIYF.

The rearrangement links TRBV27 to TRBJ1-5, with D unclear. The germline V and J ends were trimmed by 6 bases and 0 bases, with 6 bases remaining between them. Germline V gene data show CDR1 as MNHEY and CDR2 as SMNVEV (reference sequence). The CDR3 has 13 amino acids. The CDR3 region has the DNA TGTGCCAGCAGCGACAATAGCAATCAGCCCCAGCATTTT. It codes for CASSDNSNQPQHF.

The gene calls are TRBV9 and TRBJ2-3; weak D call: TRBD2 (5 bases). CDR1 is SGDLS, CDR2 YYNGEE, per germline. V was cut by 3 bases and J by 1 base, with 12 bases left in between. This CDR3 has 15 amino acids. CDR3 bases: TGTGCCAGCAGCGGGGTCGGGGTAGGCACAGATACGCAGTATTTT. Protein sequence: CASSGVGVGTDTQYF.

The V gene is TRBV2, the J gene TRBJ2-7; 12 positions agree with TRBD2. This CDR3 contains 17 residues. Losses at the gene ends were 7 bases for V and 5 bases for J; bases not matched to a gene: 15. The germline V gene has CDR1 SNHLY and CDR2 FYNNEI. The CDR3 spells CASNRLAGASNVHEQYF. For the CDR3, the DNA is TGTGCCAGCAATCGACTAGCGGGAGCCTCAAATGTTCACGAGCAGTACTTC.

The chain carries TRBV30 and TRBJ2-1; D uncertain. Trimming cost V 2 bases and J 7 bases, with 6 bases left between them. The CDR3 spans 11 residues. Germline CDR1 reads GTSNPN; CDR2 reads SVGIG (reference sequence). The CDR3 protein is CAWSSLNEQFF. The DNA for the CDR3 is TGTGCCTGGAGTTCTCTGAATGAGCAGTTCTTC.

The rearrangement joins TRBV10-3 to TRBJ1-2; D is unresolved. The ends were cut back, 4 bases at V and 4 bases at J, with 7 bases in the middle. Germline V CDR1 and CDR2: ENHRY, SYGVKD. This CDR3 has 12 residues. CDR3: CAISGESYGYTF. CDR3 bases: TGTGCCATCAGTGGAGAATCCTATGGCTACACCTTC.

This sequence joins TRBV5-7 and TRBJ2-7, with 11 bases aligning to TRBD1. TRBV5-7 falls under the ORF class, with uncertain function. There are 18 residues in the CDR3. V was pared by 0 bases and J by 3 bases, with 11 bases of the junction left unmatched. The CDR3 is CASSLGPGTGGVSYEQYF. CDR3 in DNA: TGTGCCAGCAGCTTGGGGCCGGGGACAGGGGGAGTGAGCTACGAGCAGTACTTC.

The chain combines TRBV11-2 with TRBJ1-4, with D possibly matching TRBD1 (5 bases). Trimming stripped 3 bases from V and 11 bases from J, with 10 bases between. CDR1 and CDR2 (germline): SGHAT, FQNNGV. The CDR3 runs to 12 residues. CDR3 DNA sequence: TGTGCCAGCAGCTTGGGGCAGGATAAACTGTTTTTT. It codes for CASSLGQDKLFF.

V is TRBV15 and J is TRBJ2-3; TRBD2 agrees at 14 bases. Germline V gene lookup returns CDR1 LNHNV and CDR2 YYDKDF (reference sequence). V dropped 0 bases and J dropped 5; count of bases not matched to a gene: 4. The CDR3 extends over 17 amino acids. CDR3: CATSREGLAGGLDTQYF. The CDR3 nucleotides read TGTGCCACCAGCAGAGAAGGACTAGCGGGAGGTTTAGATACGCAGTATTTT.

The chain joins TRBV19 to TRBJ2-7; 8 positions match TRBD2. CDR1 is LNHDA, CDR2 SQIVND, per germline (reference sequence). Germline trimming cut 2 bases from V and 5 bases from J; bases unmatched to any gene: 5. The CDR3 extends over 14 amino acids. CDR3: CASSISGSPHEQYF. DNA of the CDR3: TGTGCCAGTAGTATAAGCGGGAGTCCCCACGAGCAGTACTTC.

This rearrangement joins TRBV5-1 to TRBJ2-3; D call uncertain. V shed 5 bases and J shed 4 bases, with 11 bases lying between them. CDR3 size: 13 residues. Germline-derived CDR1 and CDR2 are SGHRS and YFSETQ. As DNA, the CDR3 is TGCGCCAGCAGTCGAACCGTTGCAGATACGCAGTATTTT. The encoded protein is CASSRTVADTQYF.

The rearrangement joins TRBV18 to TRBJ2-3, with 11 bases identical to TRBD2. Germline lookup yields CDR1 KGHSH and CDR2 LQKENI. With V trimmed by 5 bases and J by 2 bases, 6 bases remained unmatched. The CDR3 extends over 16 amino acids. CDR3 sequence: CASSSSTSGTTDTQYF. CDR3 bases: TGTGCCAGCTCATCGTCGACTAGCGGGACCACAGATACGCAGTATTTT.

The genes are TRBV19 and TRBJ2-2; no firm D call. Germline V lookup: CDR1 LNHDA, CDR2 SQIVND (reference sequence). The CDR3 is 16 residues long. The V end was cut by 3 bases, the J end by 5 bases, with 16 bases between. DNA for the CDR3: TGTGCCAGTAGTATCTTAAGGACCAGCCCGACCGGGGAGCTGTTTTTT. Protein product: CASSILRTSPTGELFF.

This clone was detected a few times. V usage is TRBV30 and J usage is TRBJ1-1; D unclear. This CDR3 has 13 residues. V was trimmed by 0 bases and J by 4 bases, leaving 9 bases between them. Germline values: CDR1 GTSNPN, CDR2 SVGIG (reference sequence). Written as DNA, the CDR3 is TGTGCCTGGAGTGTCTCCGGGTTCACTGAAGCTTTCTTT. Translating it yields CAWSVSGFTEAFF.

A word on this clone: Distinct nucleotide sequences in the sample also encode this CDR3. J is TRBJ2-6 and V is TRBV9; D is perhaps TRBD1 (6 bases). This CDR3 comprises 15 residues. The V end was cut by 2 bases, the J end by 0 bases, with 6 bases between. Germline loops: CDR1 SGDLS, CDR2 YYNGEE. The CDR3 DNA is TGTGCCAGCAGCGTGACAGGCTCTGGGGCCAACGTCCTGACTTTC. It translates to CASSVTGSGANVLTF.

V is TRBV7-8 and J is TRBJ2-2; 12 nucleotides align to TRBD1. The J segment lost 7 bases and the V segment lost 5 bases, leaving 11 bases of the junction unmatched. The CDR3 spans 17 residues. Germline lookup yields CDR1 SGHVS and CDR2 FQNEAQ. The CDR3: CASSQTGTGGDDGELFF. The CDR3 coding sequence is TGTGCCAGCAGCCAAACCGGGACAGGGGGCGATGACGGGGAGCTGTTTTTT.

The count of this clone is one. CDR3: CASSFSGSSYNEQFF. The CDR3 coding sequence is TGTGCCAGCAGCTTCTCAGGAAGCTCCTACAATGAGCAGTTCTTC. This sequence joins TRBV11-2 and TRBJ2-1; D ambiguous. The germline V gene encodes CDR1 SGHAT and CDR2 FQNNGV. This CDR3 is built from 15 residues. The V gene lost 3 bases and the J gene lost 0 bases, with 9 bases spanning the gap.

CDR3 sequence reads: CASSPIRDRVFNTQYF. CDR3 bases: TGTGCCAGCAGCCCTATCCGGGACAGGGTCTTTAATACGCAGTATTTT. J is TRBJ2-3 and V is TRBV5-4, with 9 bases that match TRBD1. J gave up 7 bases and V 4 bases, and 13 bases lay outside the gene matches. The CDR3 consists of 16 residues. CDR1 is SGHNT, CDR2 YYREEE, per germline (reference sequence).

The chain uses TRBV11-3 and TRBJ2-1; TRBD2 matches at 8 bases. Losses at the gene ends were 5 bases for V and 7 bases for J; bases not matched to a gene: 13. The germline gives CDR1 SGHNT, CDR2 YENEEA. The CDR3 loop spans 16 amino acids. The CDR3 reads CASSPGLAFRTNEQFF. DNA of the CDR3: TGTGCCAGCAGCCCCGGACTAGCATTTAGGACAAATGAGCAGTTCTTC.

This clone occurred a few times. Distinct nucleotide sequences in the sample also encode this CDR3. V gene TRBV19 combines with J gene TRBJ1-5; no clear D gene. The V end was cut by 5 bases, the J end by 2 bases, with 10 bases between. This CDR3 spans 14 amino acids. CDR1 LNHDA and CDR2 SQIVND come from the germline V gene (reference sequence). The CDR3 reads CASSPTGGNQPQHF. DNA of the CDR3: TGTGCCAGTAGTCCGACCGGGGGCAATCAGCCCCAGCATTTT.

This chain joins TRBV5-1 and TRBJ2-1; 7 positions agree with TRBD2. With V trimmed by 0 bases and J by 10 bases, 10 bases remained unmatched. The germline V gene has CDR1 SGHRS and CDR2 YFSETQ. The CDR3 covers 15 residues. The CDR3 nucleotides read TGCGCCAGCAGCTTGGCGACTAGCAGGACCCGGGAGCAGTTCTTC. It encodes CASSLATSRTREQFF. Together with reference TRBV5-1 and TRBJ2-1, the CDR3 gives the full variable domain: KAGVTQTPRYLIKTRGQQVTLSCSPISGHRSVSWYQQTPGQGLQFLFEYFSETQRNKGNFPGRFSGRQFSNSRSEMNVSTLELGDSALYLCASSLATSRTREQFFGPGTRLTVL.

The CDR3 protein is CASSVADWGLEQYF. CDR3 nucleotides: TGTGCCAGCAGCGTAGCCGATTGGGGACTCGAGCAGTACTTC. The J gene is TRBJ2-7, the V gene TRBV9, with a possible D match to TRBD2 (6 bases). The CDR3 runs to 14 residues. V was trimmed by 0 bases and J by 6 bases, leaving 13 bases between them. The germline V gene has CDR1 SGDLS and CDR2 YYNGEE.

The CDR3 here is CASSPRDRLNRAFF. The CDR3 nucleotides read TGTGCCAGCTCACCCAGGGACAGGCTAAATCGAGCTTTCTTT. This chain links TRBV18 with TRBJ1-1, with 8 bases lining up with TRBD1. Germline CDR1 reads KGHSH; CDR2 reads LQKENI. Trimming cost V 3 bases and J 10 bases; bases outside gene matches: 10. This CDR3 has 14 residues.

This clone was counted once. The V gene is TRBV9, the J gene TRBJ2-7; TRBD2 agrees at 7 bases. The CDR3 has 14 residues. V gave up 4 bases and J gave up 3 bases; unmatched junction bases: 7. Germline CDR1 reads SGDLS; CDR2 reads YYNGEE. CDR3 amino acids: CASSIQAGNYEQYF. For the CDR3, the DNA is TGTGCCAGCAGCATCCAAGCGGGAAACTACGAGCAGTACTTC.

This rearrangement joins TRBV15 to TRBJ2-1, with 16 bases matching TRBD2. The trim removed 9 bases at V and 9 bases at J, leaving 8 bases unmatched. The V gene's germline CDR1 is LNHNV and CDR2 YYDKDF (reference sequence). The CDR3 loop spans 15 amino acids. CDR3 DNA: TGTGCCACGGGACTAGCGGGAGGGATTATGGGTGAGCAGTTCTTC. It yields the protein CATGLAGGIMGEQFF.

CDR3 in amino acids: CASSLGHNEQFF. The CDR3 DNA is TGTGCCAGCAGCTTAGGGCACAATGAGCAGTTCTTC. The rearrangement joins TRBV7-2 to TRBJ2-1; no clear D gene. The CDR3 extends over 12 amino acids. Germline loops: CDR1 SGHTA, CDR2 FQGNSA. Trimming stripped 1 base from V and 5 bases from J, with 3 bases between.